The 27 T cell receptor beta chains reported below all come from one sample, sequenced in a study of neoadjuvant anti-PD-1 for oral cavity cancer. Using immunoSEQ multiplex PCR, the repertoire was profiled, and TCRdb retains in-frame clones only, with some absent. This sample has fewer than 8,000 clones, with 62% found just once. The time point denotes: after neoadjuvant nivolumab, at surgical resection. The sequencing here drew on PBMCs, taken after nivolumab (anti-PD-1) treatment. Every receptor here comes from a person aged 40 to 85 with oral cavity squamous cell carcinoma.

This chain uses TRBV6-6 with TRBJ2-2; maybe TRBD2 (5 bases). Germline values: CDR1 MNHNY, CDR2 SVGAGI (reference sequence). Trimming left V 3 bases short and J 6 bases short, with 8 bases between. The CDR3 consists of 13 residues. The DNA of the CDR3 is TGTGCCAGCAGTTATTCGGGGTCCGGGGAGCTGTTTTTT. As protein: CASSYSGSGELFF.

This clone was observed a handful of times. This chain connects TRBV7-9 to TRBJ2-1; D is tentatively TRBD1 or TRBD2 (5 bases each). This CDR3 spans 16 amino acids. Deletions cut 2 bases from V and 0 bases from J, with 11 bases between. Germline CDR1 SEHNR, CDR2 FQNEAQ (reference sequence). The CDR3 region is CASSLNRGPSYNEQFF. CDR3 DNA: TGTGCCAGCAGCTTAAACCGGGGACCCTCCTACAATGAGCAGTTCTTC.

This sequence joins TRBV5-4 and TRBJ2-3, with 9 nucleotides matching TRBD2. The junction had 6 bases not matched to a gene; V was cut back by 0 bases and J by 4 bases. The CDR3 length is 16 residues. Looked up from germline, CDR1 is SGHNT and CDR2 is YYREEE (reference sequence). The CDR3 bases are TGTGCCAGCAGCTTGGGGCAGCGGGGGGTCCCAGATACGCAGTATTTT. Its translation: CASSLGQRGVPDTQYF.

The CDR3 here is CASSAPGLAGSGEQFF. DNA for the CDR3: TGTGCCAGCAGCGCCCCGGGACTAGCGGGGTCCGGTGAGCAGTTCTTC. V gene TRBV7-3 combines with J gene TRBJ2-1, with 13 bases identical to TRBD2. Germline assignment: CDR1 SGHTA and CDR2 FQGTGA. This CDR3 comprises 16 residues. V lost 5 bases, J lost 9 bases, and 10 bases stayed unmatched. Using reference TRBV7-3 and TRBJ2-1 for the parts outside the CDR3, the full variable domain is GAGVSQTPSNKVTEKGKYVELRCDPISGHTALYWYRQSLGQGPEFLIYFQGTGAADDSGLPNDRFFAVRPEGSVSTLKIQRTERGDSAVYLCASSAPGLAGSGEQFFGPGTRLTVL.

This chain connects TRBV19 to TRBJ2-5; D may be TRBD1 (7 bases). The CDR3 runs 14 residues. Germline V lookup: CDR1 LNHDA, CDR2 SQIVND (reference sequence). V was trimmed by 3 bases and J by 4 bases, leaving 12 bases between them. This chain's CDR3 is CASSIRQGGETQYF. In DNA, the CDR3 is TGTGCCAGTAGTATTAGACAGGGAGGAGAGACCCAGTACTTC.

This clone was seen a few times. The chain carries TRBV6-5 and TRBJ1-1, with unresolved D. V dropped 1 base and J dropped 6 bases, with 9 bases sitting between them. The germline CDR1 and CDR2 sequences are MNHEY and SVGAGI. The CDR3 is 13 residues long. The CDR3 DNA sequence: TGTGCCAGCAGTTACTTCTTGCGGGCTGAAGCTTTCTTT. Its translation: CASSYFLRAEAFF.

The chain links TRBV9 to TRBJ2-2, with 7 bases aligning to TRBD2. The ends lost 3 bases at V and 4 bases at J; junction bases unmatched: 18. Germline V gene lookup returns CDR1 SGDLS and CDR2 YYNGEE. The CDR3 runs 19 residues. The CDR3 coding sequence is TGTGCCAGCAGCGGAATCTCTAGCGGCGCCAGAGTTGGCACCGGGGAGCTGTTTTTT. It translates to CASSGISSGARVGTGELFF.

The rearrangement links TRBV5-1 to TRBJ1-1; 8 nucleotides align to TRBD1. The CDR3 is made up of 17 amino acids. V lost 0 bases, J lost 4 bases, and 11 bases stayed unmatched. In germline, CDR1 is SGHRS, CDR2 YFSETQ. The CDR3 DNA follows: TGCGCCAGCAGCTTGGGGACAGGGAGGGAGCTAATCACTGAAGCTTTCTTT. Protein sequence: CASSLGTGRELITEAFF.

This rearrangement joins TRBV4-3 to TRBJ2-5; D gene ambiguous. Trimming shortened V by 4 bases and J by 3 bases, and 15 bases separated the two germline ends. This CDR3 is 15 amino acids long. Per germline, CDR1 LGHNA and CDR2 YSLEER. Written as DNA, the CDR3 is TGCGCCAGCAGCCCCTCGGGTGGGATCAAAGAGACCCAGTACTTC. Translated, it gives CASSPSGGIKETQYF.

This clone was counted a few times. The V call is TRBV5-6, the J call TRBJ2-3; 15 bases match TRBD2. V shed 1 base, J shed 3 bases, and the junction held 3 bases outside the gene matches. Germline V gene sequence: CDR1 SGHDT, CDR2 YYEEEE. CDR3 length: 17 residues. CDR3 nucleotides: TGTGCCAGCAGCTTGTACGGACTAGCGGGGGGGACAGATACGCAGTATTTT. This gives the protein CASSLYGLAGGTDTQYF.

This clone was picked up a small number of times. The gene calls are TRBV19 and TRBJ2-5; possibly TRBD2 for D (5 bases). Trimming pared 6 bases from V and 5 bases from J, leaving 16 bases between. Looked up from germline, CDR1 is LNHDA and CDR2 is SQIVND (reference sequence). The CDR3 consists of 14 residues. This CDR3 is CASRNKDWRETQYF. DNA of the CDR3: TGTGCCAGTAGAAACAAGGACTGGCGGGAGACCCAGTACTTC.

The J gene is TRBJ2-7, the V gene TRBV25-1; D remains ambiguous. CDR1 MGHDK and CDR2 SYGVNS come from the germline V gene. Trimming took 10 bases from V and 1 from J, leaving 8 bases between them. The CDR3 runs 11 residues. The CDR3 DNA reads TGTGCCACCCGTACATCCTACGAGCAGTACTTC. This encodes CATRTSYEQYF.

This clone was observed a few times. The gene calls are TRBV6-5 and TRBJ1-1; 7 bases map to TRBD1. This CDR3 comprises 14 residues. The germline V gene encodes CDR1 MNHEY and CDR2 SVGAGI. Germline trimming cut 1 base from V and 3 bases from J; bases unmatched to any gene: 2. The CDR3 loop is CASSYYGTDTEAFF. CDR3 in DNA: TGTGCCAGCAGTTACTACGGGACAGACACTGAAGCTTTCTTT.

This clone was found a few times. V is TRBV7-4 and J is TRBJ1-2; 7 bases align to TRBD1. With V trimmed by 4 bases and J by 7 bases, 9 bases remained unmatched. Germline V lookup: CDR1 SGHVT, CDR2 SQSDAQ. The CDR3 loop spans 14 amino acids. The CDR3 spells CASSWRTGMGGYTF. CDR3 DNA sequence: TGTGCCAGCAGCTGGAGGACAGGTATGGGTGGCTACACCTTC.

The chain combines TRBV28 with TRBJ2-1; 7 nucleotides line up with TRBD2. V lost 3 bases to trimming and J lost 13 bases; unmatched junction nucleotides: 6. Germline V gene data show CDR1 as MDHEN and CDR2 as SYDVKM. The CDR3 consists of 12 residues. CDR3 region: CASSLLAGDQFF. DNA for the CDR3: TGTGCCAGCAGTTTGTTGGCGGGGGATCAGTTCTTC.

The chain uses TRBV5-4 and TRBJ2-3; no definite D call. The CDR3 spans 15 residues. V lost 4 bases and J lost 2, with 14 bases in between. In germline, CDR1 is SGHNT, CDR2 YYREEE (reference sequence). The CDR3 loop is CASSPGPSSTDTQYF. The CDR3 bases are TGTGCCAGCAGCCCTGGGCCGAGCTCCACAGATACGCAGTATTTT. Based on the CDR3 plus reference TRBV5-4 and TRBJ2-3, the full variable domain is ETGVTQSPTHLIKTRGQQVTLRCSSQSGHNTVSWYQQALGQGPQFIFQYYREEENGRGNFPPRFSGLQFPNYSSELNVNALELDDSALYLCASSPGPSSTDTQYFGPGTRLTVL.

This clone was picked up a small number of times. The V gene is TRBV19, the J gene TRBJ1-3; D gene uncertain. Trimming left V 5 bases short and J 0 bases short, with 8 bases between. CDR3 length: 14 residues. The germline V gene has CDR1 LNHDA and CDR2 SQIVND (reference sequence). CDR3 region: CASSPVTSGNTIYF. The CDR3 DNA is TGTGCCAGTAGTCCCGTCACCTCTGGAAACACCATATATTTT.

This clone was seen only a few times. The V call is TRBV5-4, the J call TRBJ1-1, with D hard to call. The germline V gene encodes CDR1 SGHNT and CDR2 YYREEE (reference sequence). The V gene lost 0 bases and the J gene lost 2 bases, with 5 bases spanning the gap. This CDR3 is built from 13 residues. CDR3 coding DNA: TGTGCCAGCAGCTTGGACAGAAACACTGAAGCTTTCTTT. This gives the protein CASSLDRNTEAFF. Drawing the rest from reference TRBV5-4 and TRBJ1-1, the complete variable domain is ETGVTQSPTHLIKTRGQQVTLRCSSQSGHNTVSWYQQALGQGPQFIFQYYREEENGRGNFPPRFSGLQFPNYSSELNVNALELDDSALYLCASSLDRNTEAFFGQGTRLTVV.

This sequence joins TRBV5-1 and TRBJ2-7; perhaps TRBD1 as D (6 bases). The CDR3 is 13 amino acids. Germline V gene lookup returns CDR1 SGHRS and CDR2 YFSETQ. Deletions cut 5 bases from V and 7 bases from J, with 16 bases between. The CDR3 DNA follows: TGCGCCAGCAGAAGGCAGGCGAGGGGGGAGCAGTACTTC. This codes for CASRRQARGEQYF. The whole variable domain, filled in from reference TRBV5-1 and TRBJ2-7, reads KAGVTQTPRYLIKTRGQQVTLSCSPISGHRSVSWYQQTPGQGLQFLFEYFSETQRNKGNFPGRFSGRQFSNSRSEMNVSTLELGDSALYLCASRRQARGEQYFGPGTRLTVT.

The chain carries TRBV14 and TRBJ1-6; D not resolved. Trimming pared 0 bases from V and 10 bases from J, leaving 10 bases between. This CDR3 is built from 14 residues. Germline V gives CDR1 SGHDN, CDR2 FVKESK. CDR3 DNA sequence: TGTGCCAGCAGCCAAGAAGTCGTGGGGTCACCCCTCCACTTT. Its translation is CASSQEVVGSPLHF.

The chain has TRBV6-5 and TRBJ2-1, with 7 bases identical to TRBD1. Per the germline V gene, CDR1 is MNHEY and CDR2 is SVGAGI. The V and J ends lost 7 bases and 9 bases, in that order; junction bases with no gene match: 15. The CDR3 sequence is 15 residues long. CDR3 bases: TGTGCCAGCACCCACCCGACAGGGCCCTCCAGTGAGCAGTTCTTC. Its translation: CASTHPTGPSSEQFF.

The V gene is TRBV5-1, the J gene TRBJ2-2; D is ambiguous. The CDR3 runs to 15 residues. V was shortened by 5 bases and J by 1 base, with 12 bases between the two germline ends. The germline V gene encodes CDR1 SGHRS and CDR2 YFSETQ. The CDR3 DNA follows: TGCGCCAGCAGTGTGTTGGGGTTGAACACCGGGGAGCTGTTTTTT. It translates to CASSVLGLNTGELFF.

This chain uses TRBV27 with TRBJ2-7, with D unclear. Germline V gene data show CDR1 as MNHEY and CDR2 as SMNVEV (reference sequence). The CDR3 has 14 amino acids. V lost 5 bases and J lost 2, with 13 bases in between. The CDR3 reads CASSENRVPYEQYF. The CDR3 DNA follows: TGTGCCAGCAGTGAAAATAGAGTCCCCTACGAGCAGTACTTC.

CDR3 sequence: CASSVLTHWTVLNEKLFF. Here the CDR3 DNA reads TGTGCCAGCAGCGTACTAACCCACTGGACAGTCCTTAATGAAAAACTGTTTTTT. This chain links TRBV9 with TRBJ1-4, with a possible D match to TRBD1 (6 bases). The CDR3 consists of 18 residues. The ends were cut back, 1 base at V and 4 bases at J, with 20 bases in the middle. Germline V lookup: CDR1 SGDLS, CDR2 YYNGEE.

The CDR3: CASIPSGGNTEAFF. The CDR3 region has the DNA TGTGCCAGCATTCCGTCCGGAGGGAACACTGAAGCTTTCTTT. The chain recombines TRBV6-5 with TRBJ1-1; D unresolved. Germline lookup yields CDR1 MNHEY and CDR2 SVGAGI. V gave up 7 bases and J gave up 1 base, with 13 bases separating them. This CDR3 has 14 residues.

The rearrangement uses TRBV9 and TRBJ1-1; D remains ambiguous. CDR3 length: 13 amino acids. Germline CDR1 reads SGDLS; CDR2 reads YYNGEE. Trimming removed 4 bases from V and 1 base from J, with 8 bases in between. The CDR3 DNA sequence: TGTGCCAGCAGCCTCACAGAGAACACTGAAGCTTTCTTT. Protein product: CASSLTENTEAFF.

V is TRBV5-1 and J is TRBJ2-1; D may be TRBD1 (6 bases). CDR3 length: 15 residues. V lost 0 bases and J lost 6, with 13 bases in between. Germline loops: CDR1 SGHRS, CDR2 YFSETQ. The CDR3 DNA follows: TGCGCCAGCAGCTTGGAGGCCAGGGGCCGCAATGAGCAGTTCTTC. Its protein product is CASSLEARGRNEQFF.